The 12 T cell receptor beta chains reported below all come from one sample, sequenced in a study of cytomegalovirus exposure and HLA in healthy donors (dated by TCRdb to 2016 to 2017). The method behind the library was the immunoSEQ multiplex PCR assay. TCRdb's version of the immuneACCESS table is confined to in-frame rearrangements and falls short of the full clone set. An unresolved V gene accounts for under half of the shortfall where checked; the remainder is of unknown origin. For this sample there are around 240,000 clones; about 90% appear just once. The top ten clonotypes cover 0.37% of the sample. The sequenced material came from PBMCs. All receptors come from a woman under 30 in good health and CMV-seronegative.

This chain joins TRBV6-5 and TRBJ1-1; possibly TRBD1 for D (6 bases). There are 16 residues in the CDR3. CDR1 is MNHEY, CDR2 SVGAGI, per germline. The V gene lost 2 bases and the J gene lost 4 bases, with 17 bases spanning the gap. The CDR3 bases are TGTGCCAGCAGTTACCTTGAGGGCAGGGGATCCACTGAAGCTTTCTTT. Protein product: CASSYLEGRGSTEAFF.

J is TRBJ1-4 and V is TRBV11-3, with 7 positions matching TRBD1. In germline, CDR1 is SGHNT, CDR2 YENEEA. The length of the CDR3 is 18 residues. J was trimmed by 4 bases and V by 5 bases; bases with no gene match: 16. The CDR3 spells CASSVLDRMYWGNEKLFF. Written as DNA, the CDR3 is TGTGCCAGCAGCGTTTTGGACAGGATGTATTGGGGTAATGAAAAACTGTTTTTT.

The V call is TRBV6-5, the J call TRBJ2-3; tentatively, D is TRBD1 (6 bases). The CDR3 runs to 15 residues. Germline V gene lookup returns CDR1 MNHEY and CDR2 SVGAGI. The ends were cut back, 8 bases at V and 5 bases at J, with 20 bases in the middle. The CDR3 DNA sequence: TGTGCCAGCGGCCGACAGGCCAGGATGGAAGATACGCAGTATTTT. This codes for CASGRQARMEDTQYF.

This chain joins TRBV7-8 and TRBJ2-5, with a tentative D call TRBD1 (6 bases). Trimming cost V 0 bases and J 5 bases, with 19 bases left between them. The CDR3 length is 17 residues. Germline CDR1 and CDR2: SGHVS and FQNEAQ. CDR3 sequence reads: CASSLAVLGAREETQYF. The CDR3 DNA reads TGTGCCAGCAGCTTAGCGGTTTTGGGGGCGAGAGAGGAGACCCAGTACTTC.

This chain links TRBV13 with TRBJ2-3; possibly TRBD1 for D (5 bases). The germline V gene encodes CDR1 PRHDT and CDR2 FYEKMQ (reference sequence). This CDR3 comprises 16 residues. V lost 0 bases and J lost 3, with 13 bases in between. The DNA for the CDR3 is TGTGCCAGCAGCTTAGGAGCCCAGGGATGGACAGATACGCAGTATTTT. Translated: CASSLGAQGWTDTQYF.

The chain recombines TRBV9 with TRBJ2-2; TRBD2 is a possible D gene (7 bases). Germline V gene sequence: CDR1 SGDLS, CDR2 YYNGEE. V lost 0 bases, J lost 2 bases, and 11 bases lay in between. The CDR3 extends over 16 amino acids. CDR3 protein: CASSVAGGQNTGELFF. The CDR3 coding sequence is TGTGCCAGCAGCGTAGCGGGGGGCCAAAACACCGGGGAGCTGTTTTTT.

The V and J genes are TRBV28 and TRBJ2-5, with D possibly matching TRBD1 (6 bases). The CDR3 covers 15 residues. V was clipped by 3 bases and J by 5 bases, with 16 bases between them. In germline, CDR1 is MDHEN, CDR2 SYDVKM. In DNA form, the CDR3 reads TGTGCCAGCAGTTTCGCAGGGGCTACCGGGGAGACCCAGTACTTC. This translates into CASSFAGATGETQYF.

The V and J genes are TRBV6-4 and TRBJ1-2; D gene ambiguous. The CDR3 totals 17 residues. The V and J ends lost 9 bases and 0 bases respectively, with 23 bases between them. The germline V gene encodes CDR1 MRHNA and CDR2 SNTAGT. The CDR3 loop reads CASTNLKAESPNYGYTF. The CDR3 DNA is TGTGCCAGTACCAATCTTAAAGCGGAGAGCCCTAACTATGGCTACACCTTC.

J is TRBJ2-7 and V is TRBV29-1; 8 nucleotides match TRBD1. Trimming removed 4 bases from V and 6 bases from J; junction bases left unmatched: 5. The CDR3 is 12 residues long. CDR1 and CDR2 (germline): SQVTM, ANQGSEA. This CDR3 is CSVVSGGFEQYF. The CDR3 coding sequence is TGCAGCGTTGTTTCAGGGGGCTTCGAGCAGTACTTC.

The chain employs TRBV18 and TRBJ2-7; D may be TRBD1 (6 bases). There are 16 residues in the CDR3. CDR1 KGHSH and CDR2 LQKENI come from the germline V gene. The V end lost 0 bases, the J end lost 3 bases, and 15 bases lay between the germline ends. CDR3 loop: CASSPPPPTQGYEQYF. In DNA, the CDR3 is TGTGCCAGCTCACCACCGCCACCGACACAGGGCTACGAGCAGTACTTC.

This clone was recorded only once. The rearrangement uses TRBV5-4 and TRBJ1-2; no clear D. V lost 2 bases to trimming and J lost 4 bases, with 18 bases between them. In germline, CDR1 is SGHNT, CDR2 YYREEE (reference sequence). This CDR3 is built from 16 residues. DNA for the CDR3: TGTGCCAGCAGCTTAAAAATTCTGGCGGTGCCCTATGGCTACACCTTC. This codes for CASSLKILAVPYGYTF.

The chain combines TRBV19 with TRBJ1-5, with D hard to call. From germline, CDR1 is LNHDA and CDR2 SQIVND (reference sequence). Trimming took off 7 bases at V and 7 bases at J, with 17 bases between the two ends. The CDR3 has 14 amino acids. The CDR3 bases are TGTGCCAGTACCTTGGGCAATACATGGCAGCCCCAGCATTTT. It encodes CASTLGNTWQPQHF.